The 14 T cell receptor beta chains reported below all come from one sample, sequenced in a study of blood T cell repertoires in COVID-19. Data came from immunoSEQ multiplex PCR; TCRdb stores just in-frame clones and leaves some out. The data hold tens of thousands of clones, with roughly nine tenths observed a single time. The specimen was peripheral blood. The source of these receptors is a man aged 55-75 years with COVID-19, enrolled during active disease.

V usage is TRBV10-3 and J usage is TRBJ1-2, with 9 bases identical to TRBD1. CDR3 length equals 19 residues. V gave up 0 bases and J gave up 8 bases; unmatched junction bases: 19. Germline V gene sequence: CDR1 ENHRY, CDR2 SYGVKD. The CDR3 sequence is CAISESRGQGNPTYRGYTF. The CDR3 bases are TGTGCCATCAGTGAGTCGAGGGGACAGGGAAATCCCACCTATAGAGGCTACACCTTC.

V gene TRBV6-5 combines with J gene TRBJ2-3; tentative D call: TRBD2 (6 bases). V lost 6 bases and J lost 0, with 13 bases in between. CDR1 and CDR2 from the germline V gene are MNHEY and SVGAGI. This CDR3 is built from 15 residues. In DNA form, the CDR3 reads TGTGCCAGCAGCATTAGCGGAACTAGCACAGATACGCAGTATTTT. It specifies CASSISGTSTDTQYF.

This rearrangement joins TRBV30 to TRBJ1-2; D is undetermined. Germline V lookup: CDR1 GTSNPN, CDR2 SVGIG (reference sequence). This CDR3 is built from 12 residues. Trimming took off 1 base at V and 3 bases at J, with 6 bases between the two ends. CDR3 coding DNA: TGTGCCTGGAGTGAACAGCACTATGGCTACACCTTC. This translates into CAWSEQHYGYTF.

This chain links TRBV9 with TRBJ1-2; D gene unclear. The V end was cut by 4 bases, the J end by 4 bases, with 11 bases between. There are 13 residues in the CDR3. The V gene's germline CDR1 is SGDLS and CDR2 YYNGEE. The CDR3 is CASSSRRSYGYTF. For the CDR3, the DNA is TGTGCCAGCAGCAGCAGACGGAGCTATGGCTACACCTTC.

The chain joins TRBV7-8 to TRBJ1-1; no reliable D call. In germline, CDR1 is SGHVS, CDR2 FQNEAQ. This CDR3 region has 15 residues. V lost 5 bases, J lost 0 bases, and 13 bases lay in between. For the CDR3, the DNA is TGTGCCAGCAGCCCTCCGGGAGGACTGAACACTGAAGCTTTCTTT. This encodes CASSPPGGLNTEAFF.

The V and J genes are TRBV5-1 and TRBJ2-7; D may be TRBD2 (6 bases). V was pared by 4 bases and J by 0 bases, with 17 bases between. This CDR3 has 16 residues. Germline assignment: CDR1 SGHRS and CDR2 YFSETQ. The CDR3 sequence is CASSALMGGSSYEQYF. The CDR3 DNA follows: TGCGCCAGCAGCGCACTGATGGGGGGTAGCTCCTACGAGCAGTACTTC.

The gene calls are TRBV2 and TRBJ2-1, with 7 bases aligning to TRBD2. Germline V gene lookup returns CDR1 SNHLY and CDR2 FYNNEI. The CDR3 is 13 amino acids. V shed 8 bases and J 7 bases; nucleotides not matched to a gene: 8. This CDR3 is CASCRREWNEQFF. CDR3 in DNA: TGTGCCAGCTGTCGGCGGGAGTGGAATGAGCAGTTCTTC.

V and J are TRBV7-3 and TRBJ1-1; D is possibly TRBD1 (6 bases). Trimming pared 2 bases from V and 4 bases from J, leaving 11 bases between. Germline assignment: CDR1 SGHTA and CDR2 FQGTGA. The CDR3 covers 14 residues. CDR3 sequence (DNA): TGTGCCAGCAGCTTAGGGCAGGGGAGCACTGAAGCTTTCTTT. Translation: CASSLGQGSTEAFF.

The chain combines TRBV2 with TRBJ2-7; 11 bases map to TRBD2. The germline V gene encodes CDR1 SNHLY and CDR2 FYNNEI. This CDR3 comprises 13 residues. After removal of 10 bases from V and 4 bases from J, the junction contained 6 bases not matched to a gene. The chain's CDR3 is CATVAGGVYEQYF. DNA for the CDR3: TGTGCCACCGTAGCGGGAGGGGTTTACGAGCAGTACTTC.

The J gene is TRBJ2-7, the V gene TRBV24-1; possibly TRBD2 for D (5 bases). Germline V gene data show CDR1 as KGHDR and CDR2 as SFDVKD. Trimming removed 6 bases from V and 7 bases from J, with 12 bases in between. CDR3 length equals 12 residues. The CDR3 is CATSPGTREQYF. The DNA for the CDR3 is TGTGCCACCAGTCCGGGAACGCGGGAGCAGTACTTC.

This chain links TRBV29-1 with TRBJ2-7; TRBD1 matches 10 bases. Germline CDR1 SQVTM, CDR2 ANQGSEA. The V gene end was trimmed by 4 bases and the J gene end by 5 bases; junction bases not matched to a gene: 5. The CDR3 sequence is 13 residues long. The CDR3 bases are TGCAGCGTTGGACAGGGGGCCGGCGACGAGCAGTACTTC. Protein sequence: CSVGQGAGDEQYF.

The CDR3, as DNA: TGTGCCAGCAGGCCCAGCGTCCAGGGCAGAAACATTCAGTACTTC. It is translated as CASRPSVQGRNIQYF. The rearrangement links TRBV7-9 to TRBJ2-4, with D tentatively TRBD1 (5 bases). The germline gives CDR1 SEHNR, CDR2 FQNEAQ (reference sequence). Between the trimmed V and J ends, which lost 6 bases and 6 bases, there was a span of 18 bases. CDR3 length: 15 residues. The full variable domain, with the rest looked up from reference TRBV7-9 and TRBJ2-4, is DTGVSQNPRHKITKRGQNVTFRCDPISEHNRLYWYRQTLGQGPEFLTYFQNEAQLEKSRLLSDRFSAERPKGSFSTLEIQRTEQGDSAMYLCASRPSVQGRNIQYFGAGTRLSVL.

This chain connects TRBV12-3 or TRBV12-4 to TRBJ1-1; no definite D call. The CDR3 covers 12 residues. The germline V and J ends were trimmed by 1 base and 7 bases, with 7 bases remaining between them. This CDR3 is CASSLGRVEAFF. CDR3 nucleotides: TGTGCCAGCAGTTTAGGGCGGGTTGAAGCTTTCTTT.

This chain connects TRBV25-1 to TRBJ2-1; 11 nucleotides line up with TRBD1. Germline CDR1 is MGHDK and CDR2 is SYGVNS. Losses at the gene ends were 2 bases for V and 5 bases for J; bases not matched to a gene: 2. The CDR3 has 15 residues. This CDR3 reads CASSEGQGAHNEQFF. The CDR3 DNA reads as TGTGCCAGCAGTGAAGGACAGGGGGCCCACAATGAGCAGTTCTTC.